The sequence of this T cell receptor beta chain was determined in a study of shared clonotypes between healthy human individuals. Looking at the study overall: For every donor, three CD4 naive, three CD4 memory, two CD8 naive and one CD8 memory plates were used.

Assay used: immunoSEQ multiplex PCR; TCRdb lists only in-frame clones, some missing. The data show approximately 980,000 clones, approximately 76% seen once. The sample comprised memory CD4+ T cells sorted from blood. Described subset: CD45RA-negative fraction. The clonotype comes from a man younger than 35 in good health.

In nucleotides, the CDR3 is TGTGCCAGCAGCTTGGGAGCGACAGTTGCCTACGAGCAGTACTTC. Amino acids: CASSLGATVAYEQYF. V is TRBV7-2 and J is TRBJ2-7; D is possibly TRBD1 or TRBD2 (5 bases each). There are 15 residues in the CDR3. CDR1 SGHTA and CDR2 FQGNSA come from the germline V gene. V was trimmed by 3 bases and J by 2 bases, leaving 14 bases between them. The full variable domain, its missing parts supplied by reference TRBV7-2 and TRBJ2-7, is GAGVSQSPSNKVTEKGKDVELRCDPISGHTALYWYRQSLGQGLEFLIYFQGNSAPDKSGLPSDRFSAERTGGSVSTLTIQRTQQEDSAVYLCASSLGATVAYEQYFGPGTRLTVT.